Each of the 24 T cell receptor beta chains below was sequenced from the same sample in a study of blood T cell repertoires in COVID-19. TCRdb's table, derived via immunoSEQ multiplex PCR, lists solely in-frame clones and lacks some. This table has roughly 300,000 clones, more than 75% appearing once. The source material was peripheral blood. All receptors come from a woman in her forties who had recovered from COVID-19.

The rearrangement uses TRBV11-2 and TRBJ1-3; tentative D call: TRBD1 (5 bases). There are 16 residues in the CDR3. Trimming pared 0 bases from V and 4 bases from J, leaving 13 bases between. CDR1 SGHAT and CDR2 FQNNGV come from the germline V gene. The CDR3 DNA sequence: TGTGCCAGCAGCTTAGATCCCAGGGTGGTGGGAAACACCATATATTTT. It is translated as CASSLDPRVVGNTIYF.

CDR3 amino acids: CASRRQGRDIQYF. The DNA of the CDR3 is TGTGCCAGCAGGAGACAGGGTAGGGACATTCAGTACTTC. This sequence joins TRBV28 and TRBJ2-4; 7 positions match TRBD1. J lost 8 bases, V lost 6 bases, and 7 bases had no gene match. Germline CDR1 reads MDHEN; CDR2 reads SYDVKM. CDR3 size: 13 residues.

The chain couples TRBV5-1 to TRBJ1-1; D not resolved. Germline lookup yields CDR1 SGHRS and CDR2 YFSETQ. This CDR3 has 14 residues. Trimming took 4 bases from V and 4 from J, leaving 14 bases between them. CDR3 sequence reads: CASSPGRSGTEAFF. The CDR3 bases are TGCGCCAGCAGCCCCGGGAGGTCAGGCACTGAAGCTTTCTTT.

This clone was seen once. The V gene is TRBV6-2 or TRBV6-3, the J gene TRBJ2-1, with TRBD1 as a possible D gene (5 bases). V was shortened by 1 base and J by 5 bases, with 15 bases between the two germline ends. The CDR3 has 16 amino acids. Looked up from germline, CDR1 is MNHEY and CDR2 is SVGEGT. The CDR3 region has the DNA TGTGCCAGCAGTTACTGGGGCCCCCGAACACACAATGAGCAGTTCTTC. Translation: CASSYWGPRTHNEQFF.

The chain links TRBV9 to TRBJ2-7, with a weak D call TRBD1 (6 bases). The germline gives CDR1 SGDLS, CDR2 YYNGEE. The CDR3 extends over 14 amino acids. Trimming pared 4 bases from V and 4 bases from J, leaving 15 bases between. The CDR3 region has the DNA TGTGCCAGCAGCCTCCGGGCAGGGGTATACGAGCAGTACTTC. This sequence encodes CASSLRAGVYEQYF.

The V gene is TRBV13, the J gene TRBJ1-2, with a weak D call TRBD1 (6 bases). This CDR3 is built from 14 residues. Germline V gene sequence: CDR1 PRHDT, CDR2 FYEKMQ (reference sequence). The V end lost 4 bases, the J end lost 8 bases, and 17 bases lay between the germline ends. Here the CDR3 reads CASSSSGQTGGYTF. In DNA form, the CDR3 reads TGTGCCAGCAGCTCCTCGGGACAAACGGGAGGCTACACCTTC.

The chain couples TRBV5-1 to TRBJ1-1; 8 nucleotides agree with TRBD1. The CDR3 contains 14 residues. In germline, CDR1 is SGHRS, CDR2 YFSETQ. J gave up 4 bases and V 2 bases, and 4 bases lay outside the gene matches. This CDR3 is CASSLGQGPTEAFF. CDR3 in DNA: TGCGCCAGCAGCTTAGGACAGGGCCCCACTGAAGCTTTCTTT.

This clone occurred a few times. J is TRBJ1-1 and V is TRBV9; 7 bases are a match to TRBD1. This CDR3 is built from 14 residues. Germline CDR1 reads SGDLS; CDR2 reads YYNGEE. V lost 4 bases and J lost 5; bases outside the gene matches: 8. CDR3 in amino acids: CASSPETGNTEAFF. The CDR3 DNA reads TGTGCCAGCAGCCCAGAGACAGGGAATACTGAAGCTTTCTTT.

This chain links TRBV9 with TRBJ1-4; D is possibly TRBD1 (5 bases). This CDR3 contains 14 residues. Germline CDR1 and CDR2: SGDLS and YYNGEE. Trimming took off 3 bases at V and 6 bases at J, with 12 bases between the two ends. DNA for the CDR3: TGTGCCAGCAGCGGTTTAAGGGGCGATGAAAAACTGTTTTTT. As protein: CASSGLRGDEKLFF.

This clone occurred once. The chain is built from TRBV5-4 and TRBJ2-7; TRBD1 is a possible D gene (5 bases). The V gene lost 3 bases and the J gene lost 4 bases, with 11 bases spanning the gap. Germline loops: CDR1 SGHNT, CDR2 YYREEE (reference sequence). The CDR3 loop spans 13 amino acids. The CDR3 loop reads CASSSPTVYEQYF. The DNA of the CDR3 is TGTGCCAGCAGCTCGCCGACAGTTTACGAGCAGTACTTC.

The CDR3 loop reads CASSVLPGTGEDEQYF. The CDR3 nucleotides read TGTGCCAGCAGCGTCCTCCCCGGGACAGGGGAGGACGAGCAGTACTTC. This chain links TRBV9 with TRBJ2-7; 10 nucleotides match TRBD1. The V and J ends lost 2 bases and 5 bases, in that order; junction bases with no gene match: 10. There are 16 residues in the CDR3. Germline V gene sequence: CDR1 SGDLS, CDR2 YYNGEE.

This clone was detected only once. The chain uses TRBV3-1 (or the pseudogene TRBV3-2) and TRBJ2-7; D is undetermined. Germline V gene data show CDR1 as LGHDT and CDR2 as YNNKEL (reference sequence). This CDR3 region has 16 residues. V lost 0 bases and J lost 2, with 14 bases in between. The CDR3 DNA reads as TGTGCCAGCAGCCAAGAACCCCGTTGGCAGGCCTACGAGCAGTACTTC. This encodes CASSQEPRWQAYEQYF.

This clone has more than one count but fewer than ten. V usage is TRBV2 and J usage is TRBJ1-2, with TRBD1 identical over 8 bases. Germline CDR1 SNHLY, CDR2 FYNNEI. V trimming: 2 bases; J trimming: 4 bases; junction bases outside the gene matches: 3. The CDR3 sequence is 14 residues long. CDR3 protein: CASSENDRGYGYTF. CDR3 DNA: TGTGCCAGCAGTGAAAACGACAGGGGCTATGGCTACACCTTC.

CDR3 sequence (DNA): TGTGCCAGTAGTAATGGGGCAGGGGATATGGATCAGCCCCAGCATTTT. Its protein is CASSNGAGDMDQPQHF. The rearrangement links TRBV19 to TRBJ1-5; D is perhaps TRBD1 (6 bases). The V gene lost 4 bases and the J gene lost 5 bases, with 18 bases spanning the gap. The CDR3 consists of 16 residues. CDR1 is LNHDA, CDR2 SQIVND, per germline (reference sequence).

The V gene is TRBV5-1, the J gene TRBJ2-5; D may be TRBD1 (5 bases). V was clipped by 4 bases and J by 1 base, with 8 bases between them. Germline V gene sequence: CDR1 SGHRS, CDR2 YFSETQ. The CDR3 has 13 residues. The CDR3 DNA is TGCGCCAGCAGCCGACAGAGCCAAGAGACCCAGTACTTC. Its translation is CASSRQSQETQYF.

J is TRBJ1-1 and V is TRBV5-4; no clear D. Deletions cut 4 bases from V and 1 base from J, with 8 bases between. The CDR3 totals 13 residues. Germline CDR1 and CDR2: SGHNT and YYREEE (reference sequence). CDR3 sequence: CASSLLPNTEAFF. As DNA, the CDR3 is TGTGCCAGCAGCCTTCTCCCGAACACTGAAGCTTTCTTT.

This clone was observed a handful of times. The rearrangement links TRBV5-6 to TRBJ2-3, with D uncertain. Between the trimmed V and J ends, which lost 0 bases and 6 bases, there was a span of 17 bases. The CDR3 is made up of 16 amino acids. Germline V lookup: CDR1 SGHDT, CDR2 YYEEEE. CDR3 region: CASSLETTHMTDTQYF. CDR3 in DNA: TGTGCCAGCAGCTTGGAGACAACACACATGACGGATACGCAGTATTTT.

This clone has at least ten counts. The CDR3 loop reads CASSETGGGNYGYTF. CDR3 bases: TGTGCCAGCAGCGAGACAGGGGGCGGCAACTATGGCTACACCTTC. The chain employs TRBV7-9 and TRBJ1-2; TRBD1 agrees at 10 bases. Germline V gene data show CDR1 as SEHNR and CDR2 as FQNEAQ (reference sequence). The CDR3 contains 15 residues. The J segment lost 2 bases and the V segment lost 5 bases, leaving 5 bases of the junction unmatched.

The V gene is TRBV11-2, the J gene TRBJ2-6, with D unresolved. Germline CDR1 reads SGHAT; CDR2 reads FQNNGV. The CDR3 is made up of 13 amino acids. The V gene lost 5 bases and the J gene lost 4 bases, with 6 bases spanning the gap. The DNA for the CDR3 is TGTGCCAGCAGCCCCGGGGGGGCCAACGTCCTGACTTTC. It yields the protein CASSPGGANVLTF.

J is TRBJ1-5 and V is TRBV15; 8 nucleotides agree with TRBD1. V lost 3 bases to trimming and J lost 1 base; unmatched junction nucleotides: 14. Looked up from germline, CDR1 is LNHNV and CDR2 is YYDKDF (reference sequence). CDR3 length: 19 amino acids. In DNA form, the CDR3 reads TGTGCCACCAGCAGGTTGTACGGTGGCAGGGGGCAAAGCAATCAGCCCCAGCATTTT. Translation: CATSRLYGGRGQSNQPQHF.

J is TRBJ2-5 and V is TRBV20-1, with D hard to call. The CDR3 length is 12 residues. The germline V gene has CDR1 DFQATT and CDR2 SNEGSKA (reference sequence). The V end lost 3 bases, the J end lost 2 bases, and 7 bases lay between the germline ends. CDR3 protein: CSASIQQETQYF. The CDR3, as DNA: TGCAGTGCTAGTATACAGCAAGAGACCCAGTACTTC.

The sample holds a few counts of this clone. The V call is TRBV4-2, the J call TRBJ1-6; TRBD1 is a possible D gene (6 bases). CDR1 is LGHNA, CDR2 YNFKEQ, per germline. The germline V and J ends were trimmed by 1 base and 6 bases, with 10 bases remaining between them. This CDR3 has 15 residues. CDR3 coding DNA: TGTGCCAGCAGCCAAGTGGCACAGGGTAATTCACCCCTCCACTTT. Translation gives CASSQVAQGNSPLHF.

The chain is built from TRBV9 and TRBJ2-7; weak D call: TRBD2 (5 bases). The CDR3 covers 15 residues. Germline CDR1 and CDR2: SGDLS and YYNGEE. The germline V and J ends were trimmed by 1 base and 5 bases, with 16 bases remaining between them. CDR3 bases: TGTGCCAGCAGCGTAACCGGGAACCTAAAAAACGAGCAGTACTTC. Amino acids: CASSVTGNLKNEQYF.

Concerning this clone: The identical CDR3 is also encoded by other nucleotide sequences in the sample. The CDR3, as DNA: TGTGCCTGGAGTGTGGGAGGTAATCAGCCCCAGCATTTT. It specifies CAWSVGGNQPQHF. The V call is TRBV30, the J call TRBJ1-5; D unclear. The CDR3 extends over 13 amino acids. V gave up 0 bases and J gave up 4 bases, with 7 bases separating them. The germline gives CDR1 GTSNPN, CDR2 SVGIG (reference sequence).